This T cell receptor (beta chain) was identified during a study of shared clonotypes between healthy human individuals. Study in general: Participating donors consisted of a couple of women and three men aged 18 to 49.

It was CD45RO-negative cells, positively selected for CCR7, that made up naive CD8 cells, with terminally differentiated effector memory CD45RA+ cells excluded. CDR1 is SEHNR, CDR2 FQNEAQ, per germline (reference sequence). The CDR3 has 13 amino acids. The V and J ends lost 1 base and 6 bases respectively, with 7 bases between them. Libraries were prepared by immunoSEQ multiplex PCR; TCRdb keeps only in-frame clonotypes and omits some of them. There are about 1.9 million clones in the sample; over 85% occur only once, and about 1.7% lies in the top ten. Sequencing was performed on naive CD8+ T cells from PBMCs. The receptor's source is a man younger than 35 in good health. Some clones in this sample may be carry-over from other donors' samples. V is TRBV7-9 and J is TRBJ2-1, with no clear D. CDR3 DNA: TGTGCCAGCAGCTTAGTTGTCCTCAATGAGCAGTTCTTC. Its protein is CASSLVVLNEQFF.